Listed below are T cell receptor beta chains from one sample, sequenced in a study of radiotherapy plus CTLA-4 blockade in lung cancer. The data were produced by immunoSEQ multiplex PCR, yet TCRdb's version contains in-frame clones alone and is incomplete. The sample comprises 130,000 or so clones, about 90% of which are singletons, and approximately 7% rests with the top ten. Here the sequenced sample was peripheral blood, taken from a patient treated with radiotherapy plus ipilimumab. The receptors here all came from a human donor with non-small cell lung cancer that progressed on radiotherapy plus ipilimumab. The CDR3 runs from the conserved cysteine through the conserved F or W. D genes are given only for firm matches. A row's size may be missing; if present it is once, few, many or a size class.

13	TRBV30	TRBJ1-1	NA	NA	TGTGCCTGGAGTGTACAGAGATACACTGAAGCTTTCTTT	CAWSVQRYTEAFF
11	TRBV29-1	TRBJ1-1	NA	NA	TGCAGCGTGTGGGACCATCCTGAAGCTTTCTTT	CSVWDHPEAFF
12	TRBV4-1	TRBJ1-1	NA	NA	TGCGCCAGCAGCCCCCCTGGAACGGAAGCTTTCTTT	CASSPPGTEAFF
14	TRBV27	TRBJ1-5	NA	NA	TGTGCCAGCAGACCCGGGCAGGGGATCCAGCCCCAGCATTTT	CASRPGQGIQPQHF
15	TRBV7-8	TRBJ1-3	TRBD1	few	TGTGCCAGCAGCTTAACAAGGACAGGTGGAAACACCATATATTTT	CASSLTRTGGNTIYF
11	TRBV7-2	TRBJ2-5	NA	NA	TGTGCCATTACGCCCCAAGAGACCCAGTACTTC	CAITPQETQYF
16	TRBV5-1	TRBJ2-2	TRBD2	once	TGCGCCAGCAGCTTCGACCTAGCGGGGCACACCGGGGAGCTGTTTTTT	CASSFDLAGHTGELFF
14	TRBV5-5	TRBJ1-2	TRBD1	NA	TGTGCCAGCAGCTTAGACAGGGTGCTCTATGGCTACACCTTC	CASSLDRVLYGYTF
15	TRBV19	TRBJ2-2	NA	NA	TGTGCCAGTAGTGCCTACACAGGGTATTCCGGGGAGCTGTTTTTT	CASSAYTGYSGELFF
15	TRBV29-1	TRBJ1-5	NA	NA	TGCAGCGTTGAAGAGTGGTTTTATAGCAATCAGCCCCAGCATTTT	CSVEEWFYSNQPQHF
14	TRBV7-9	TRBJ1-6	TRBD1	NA	TGTGCCAGCAGCGAGGGACAGGGGTACTCACCCCTCCACTTT	CASSEGQGYSPLHF
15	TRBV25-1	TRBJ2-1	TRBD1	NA	TGTGCCAGCACCCCTGCGACAGGGTTGTTTAATGAGCAGTTCTTC	CASTPATGLFNEQFF
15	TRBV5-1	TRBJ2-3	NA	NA	TGCGCCAGCAGTCACTCCGCGGCAGGCACAGATACGCAGTATTTT	CASSHSAAGTDTQYF
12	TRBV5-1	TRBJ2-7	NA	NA	TGCGCCAGCAGCTTGGATGGGAACGAGCAGTACTTC	CASSLDGNEQYF
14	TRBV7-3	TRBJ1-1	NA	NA	TGTGCCAGCAGCTTAAGTCCAGGTGTAACTGAAGCTTTCTTT	CASSLSPGVTEAFF
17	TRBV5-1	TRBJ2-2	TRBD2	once	TGCGCCAGCAGCTTGGATGGACTAGGGTTGAACACCGGGGAGCTGTTTTTT	CASSLDGLGLNTGELFF
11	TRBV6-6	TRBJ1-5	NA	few	TGTGCCAGCGGAAAAGTTCAGCCCCAGCATTTT	CASGKVQPQHF